The 16 T cell receptor beta chains reported below all come from one sample, sequenced in a study of cytomegalovirus exposure and HLA in healthy donors. The PCR employed 60 Vbeta primers together with 13 Jbeta primers. Sequencing used immunoSEQ multiplex PCR; TCRdb keeps in-frame clones, though not all of them. Here the sample spans under 300,000 clones, 70% to 90% being singletons. Sequenced material: PBMCs. The receptor set was obtained from a woman in her sixties in good health and CMV-seropositive.

The chain carries TRBV15 and TRBJ2-1; 10 positions match TRBD2. The germline V gene encodes CDR1 LNHNV and CDR2 YYDKDF (reference sequence). Trimming took 1 base from V and 9 from J; bases not matched to a gene: 6. The CDR3 loop spans 15 amino acids. In nucleotides, the CDR3 is TGTGCCACCAGCAGAGTACTAGCGGGAATGGGTGAGCAGTTCTTC. Amino acid sequence: CATSRVLAGMGEQFF.

V is TRBV5-4 and J is TRBJ2-7, with TRBD2 matching over 8 bases. In germline, CDR1 is SGHNT, CDR2 YYREEE (reference sequence). The CDR3 contains 14 residues. The V and J ends lost 3 bases and 3 bases, in that order; junction bases with no gene match: 5. As DNA, the CDR3 is TGTGCCAGCAGCTCGATACTAGCGGACTACGAGCAGTACTTC. Its translation is CASSSILADYEQYF. The whole variable domain, remainder taken from reference TRBV5-4 and TRBJ2-7, is ETGVTQSPTHLIKTRGQQVTLRCSSQSGHNTVSWYQQALGQGPQFIFQYYREEENGRGNFPPRFSGLQFPNYSSELNVNALELDDSALYLCASSSILADYEQYFGPGTRLTVT.

A single count supports this clone. This chain uses TRBV21-1 with TRBJ2-5; TRBD2, the table's D call, was not compared with the DNA. TRBV21-1 is flagged as a pseudogene. The CDR3 contains 20 residues. As DNA, the CDR3 is TGTGCCAGCAGCCCCCACCCCCTACTAGCGGGAGGTACCGTAGGGAAGACCCAGTACTTC. Protein product: CASSPHPLLAGGTVGKTQYF.

This clone has a handful of counts. The chain links TRBV28 to TRBJ1-5; possible D gene TRBD1, 6 bases. The CDR3 runs to 15 residues. CDR1 and CDR2 from the germline V gene are MDHEN and SYDVKM. V was trimmed by 6 bases and J by 4 bases, leaving 16 bases between them. The CDR3 sequence: CASSGGQVANQPQHF. The CDR3, as DNA: TGTGCCAGCAGCGGGGGGCAGGTGGCTAATCAGCCCCAGCATTTT. Full variable domain (missing parts from reference TRBV28 and TRBJ1-5): DVKVTQSSRYLVKRTGEKVFLECVQDMDHENMFWYRQDPGLGLRLIYFSYDVKMKEKGDIPEGYSVSREKKERFSLILESASTNQTSMYLCASSGGQVANQPQHFGDGTRLSIL.

The J gene is TRBJ2-1, the V gene TRBV5-4; a possible D gene is TRBD2 (6 bases). Germline CDR1 SGHNT, CDR2 YYREEE (reference sequence). V dropped 6 bases and J dropped 0 bases, with 10 bases sitting between them. The CDR3 runs 14 residues. This CDR3 reads CASNEEGSYNEQFF. The CDR3 DNA sequence: TGTGCCAGCAACGAGGAGGGCTCCTACAATGAGCAGTTCTTC. Complete variable domain (other parts from reference TRBV5-4 and TRBJ2-1): ETGVTQSPTHLIKTRGQQVTLRCSSQSGHNTVSWYQQALGQGPQFIFQYYREEENGRGNFPPRFSGLQFPNYSSELNVNALELDDSALYLCASNEEGSYNEQFFGPGTRLTVL.

The V gene is TRBV19, the J gene TRBJ2-1; 9 bases align to TRBD2. The CDR3 runs 13 residues. CDR1 and CDR2 from the germline V gene are LNHDA and SQIVND (reference sequence). The J segment lost 8 bases and the V segment lost 6 bases, leaving 5 bases of the junction unmatched. The CDR3 is CASRASGTDEQFF. The DNA for the CDR3 is TGTGCCAGTAGAGCTAGCGGGACGGATGAGCAGTTCTTC.

V usage is TRBV10-3 and J usage is TRBJ1-5, with 8 bases lining up with TRBD1. The length of the CDR3 is 15 residues. Trimming took 3 bases from V and 2 from J; bases not matched to a gene: 3. Germline V CDR1 and CDR2: ENHRY, SYGVKD. The chain's CDR3 is CAISEDRGGNQPQHF. DNA of the CDR3: TGTGCCATCAGTGAAGACAGGGGTGGCAATCAGCCCCAGCATTTT.

The chain links TRBV10-3 to TRBJ2-3; D is possibly TRBD1 (5 bases). The germline CDR1 and CDR2 sequences are ENHRY and SYGVKD. Trimming stripped 2 bases from V and 4 bases from J, with 7 bases between. The length of the CDR3 is 13 residues. This CDR3 is CAISEAGPDTQYF. DNA of the CDR3: TGTGCCATCAGTGAGGCAGGGCCAGATACGCAGTATTTT.

This clone was detected only a few times. J is TRBJ1-2 and V is TRBV28; 10 bases agree with TRBD1. The CDR3 runs 14 residues. The germline V gene has CDR1 MDHEN and CDR2 SYDVKM. Trimming at V came to 6 bases and at J to 5 bases, leaving 6 bases not matched to a gene. The CDR3 region has the DNA TGTGCCAGCAGAAAATGGACAGGGGGATATGGCTACACCTTC. It codes for CASRKWTGGYGYTF.

For the CDR3, the DNA is TGTGCCAGCAAAAAGGAGGGACAGGTGAACACCGGGGAGCTGTTTTTT. Translated, it gives CASKKEGQVNTGELFF. The chain joins TRBV7-9 to TRBJ2-2; 8 bases match TRBD1. The germline V gene encodes CDR1 SEHNR and CDR2 FQNEAQ (reference sequence). Trimming removed 7 bases from V and 1 base from J; junction bases left unmatched: 8. This CDR3 has 16 amino acids.

The chain links TRBV5-1 to TRBJ2-7; 7 bases align to TRBD2. V shed 0 bases, J shed 3 bases, and the junction held 3 bases outside the gene matches. The germline gives CDR1 SGHRS, CDR2 YFSETQ. CDR3 length: 14 amino acids. This chain's CDR3 is CASSLVGTNYEQYF. The CDR3 bases are TGCGCCAGCAGCTTGGTTGGGACTAACTACGAGCAGTACTTC.

The chain uses TRBV7-3 and TRBJ2-2; 7 nucleotides match TRBD1. The CDR3 sequence is 13 residues long. The germline gives CDR1 SGHTA, CDR2 FQGTGA. With 5 bases clipped from V and 6 bases from J, the junction kept 3 bases outside the gene matches. The CDR3 sequence is CASSPTGPGELFF. The CDR3 bases are TGTGCCAGCAGCCCGACAGGGCCCGGGGAGCTGTTTTTT. The entire variable domain, with the rest obtained from reference TRBV7-3 and TRBJ2-2, is as follows: GAGVSQTPSNKVTEKGKYVELRCDPISGHTALYWYRQSLGQGPEFLIYFQGTGAADDSGLPNDRFFAVRPEGSVSTLKIQRTERGDSAVYLCASSPTGPGELFFGEGSRLTVL.

The V and J genes are TRBV9 and TRBJ2-3; TRBD2 matches at 8 bases. Germline-derived CDR1 and CDR2 are SGDLS and YYNGEE. The CDR3 totals 16 residues. V lost 2 bases and J lost 1; bases outside the gene matches: 6. The CDR3 nucleotides are TGTGCCAGCAGCGTTACACTAGCGGTTCGCACAGATACGCAGTATTTT. This codes for CASSVTLAVRTDTQYF.

V and J are TRBV28 and TRBJ1-5; 7 bases line up with TRBD1. CDR3 length equals 11 residues. The ends lost 8 bases at V and 13 bases at J; junction bases unmatched: 8. CDR1 and CDR2 (germline): MDHEN, SYDVKM. CDR3 protein: CASGPTGAQHF. The CDR3 DNA follows: TGTGCCAGCGGGCCAACAGGGGCACAGCATTTT.

This clone was counted between two and nine times. The V gene is TRBV28, the J gene TRBJ1-3; TRBD1 matches at 7 bases. The J segment lost 4 bases and the V segment lost 6 bases, leaving 0 bases of the junction unmatched. Germline CDR1 reads MDHEN; CDR2 reads SYDVKM. The CDR3 totals 12 residues. CDR3: CASRGQGNTIYF. The CDR3 nucleotides read TGTGCCAGCAGGGGACAGGGAAACACCATATATTTT.

This rearrangement joins TRBV6-6 to TRBJ2-3, with TRBD1 as a possible D gene (6 bases). V lost 8 bases to trimming and J lost 2 bases, with 11 bases between them. The CDR3 runs 13 residues. CDR1 is MNHNY and CDR2 is SVGAGI in the germline V gene (reference sequence). CDR3 region: CASLRDNTDTQYF. The CDR3 DNA is TGTGCCAGCCTACGGGACAACACAGATACGCAGTATTTT.